This T cell receptor beta chain was sequenced for a study of blood T cell repertoires in COVID-19. About the research overall: Some COVID-19 samples were acute and others convalescent; all came from the United States, Italy and Spain. From T cells, B-cell-depleted T cells, or PBMCs came the material, which was cDNA or gDNA.

The V gene end was trimmed by 0 bases and the J gene end by 4 bases; junction bases not matched to a gene: 6. The CDR3 sequence is 15 residues long. Looked up from germline, CDR1 is SGDLS and CDR2 is YYNGEE. Measured with immunoSEQ multiplex PCR; TCRdb has only the in-frame clones, and not every one. The sample consists of approximately 300,000 clones, roughly 83% of them appearing once. The V and J genes are TRBV9 and TRBJ2-7, with 8 nucleotides matching TRBD2. This receptor was obtained from a woman in her fifties or sixties with acute or convalescent COVID-19. The specimen was peripheral blood. The CDR3 sequence: CASSVERESWYEQYF. CDR3 nucleotide sequence: TGTGCCAGCAGCGTAGAGCGGGAGTCATGGTACGAGCAGTACTTC.